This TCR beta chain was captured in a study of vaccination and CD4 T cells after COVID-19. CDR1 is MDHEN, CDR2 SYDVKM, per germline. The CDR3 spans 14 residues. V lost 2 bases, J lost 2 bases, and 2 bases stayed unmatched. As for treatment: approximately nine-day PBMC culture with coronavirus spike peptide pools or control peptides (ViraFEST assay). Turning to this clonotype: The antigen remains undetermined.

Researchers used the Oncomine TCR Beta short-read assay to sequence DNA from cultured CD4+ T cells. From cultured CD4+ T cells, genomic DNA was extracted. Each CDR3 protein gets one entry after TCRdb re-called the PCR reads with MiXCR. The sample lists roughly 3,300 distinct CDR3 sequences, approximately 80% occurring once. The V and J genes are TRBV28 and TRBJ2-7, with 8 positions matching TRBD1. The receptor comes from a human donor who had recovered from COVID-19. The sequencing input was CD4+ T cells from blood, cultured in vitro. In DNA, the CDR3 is TGTGCCAGCAGTTTACCGACAGGGGCCTACGAGCAGTACTTC. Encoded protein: CASSLPTGAYEQYF.